This T cell receptor beta chain was profiled in a study of PD-L1 blockade in urothelial cancer. Turning to the study itself: Prior exposure to chemotherapy in patients amounted to 0 to 3 regimens received.

Unmatched junction bases numbered 8, after V lost 0 bases and J lost 3 bases. The CDR3 extends over 18 amino acids. CDR1 and CDR2 (germline): SGHRS, YFSETQ. Generated by immunoSEQ multiplex PCR, the TCRdb table keeps only in-frame clones and is missing some. The sample lists 55,000 to 85,000 clones, over 80% occurring once. Time point described: pretreatment peripheral blood. The chain links TRBV5-1 to TRBJ2-7, with TRBD2 matching over 14 bases. This TCR was sampled from a woman between 70 and 85 years old with urothelial cancer. The sample in question was PBMCs, obtained around atezolizumab (anti-PD-L1) treatment. Here the CDR3 reads CASSLAGLAGESDYEQYF. In DNA form, the CDR3 reads TGCGCCAGCAGCTTGGCGGGACTAGCGGGAGAGTCCGACTACGAGCAGTACTTC.